This T cell receptor (beta chain) was recovered during a study of T cells after yellow fever vaccination. Broader study findings: Contamination by abundant bulk-population clonotypes could be present in FACS-sorted repertoires.

Via MiXCR, TCRdb re-called the 5' RACE reads, giving one row per CDR3 protein. The profile shows fewer than 350,000 distinct CDR3 sequences, around 4% of them singletons. The V and J ends lost 7 bases and 3 bases, in that order; junction bases with no gene match: 1. CDR3 length equals 12 residues. The germline V gene encodes CDR1 SGHNT and CDR2 YYREEE (reference sequence). Notes on this clonotype: No antigen is known for it.

The sequencing used PBMCs, collected on the day of the yellow fever booster vaccination. The source of this sequence is a man aged 18-30 years who received the YFV17D yellow fever vaccine. The chain combines TRBV5-4 with TRBJ1-1; 9 bases match TRBD1. The DNA of the CDR3 is TGTGCCAGCCGGGACAGGGACACTGAAGCTTTCTTT. It codes for CASRDRDTEAFF.